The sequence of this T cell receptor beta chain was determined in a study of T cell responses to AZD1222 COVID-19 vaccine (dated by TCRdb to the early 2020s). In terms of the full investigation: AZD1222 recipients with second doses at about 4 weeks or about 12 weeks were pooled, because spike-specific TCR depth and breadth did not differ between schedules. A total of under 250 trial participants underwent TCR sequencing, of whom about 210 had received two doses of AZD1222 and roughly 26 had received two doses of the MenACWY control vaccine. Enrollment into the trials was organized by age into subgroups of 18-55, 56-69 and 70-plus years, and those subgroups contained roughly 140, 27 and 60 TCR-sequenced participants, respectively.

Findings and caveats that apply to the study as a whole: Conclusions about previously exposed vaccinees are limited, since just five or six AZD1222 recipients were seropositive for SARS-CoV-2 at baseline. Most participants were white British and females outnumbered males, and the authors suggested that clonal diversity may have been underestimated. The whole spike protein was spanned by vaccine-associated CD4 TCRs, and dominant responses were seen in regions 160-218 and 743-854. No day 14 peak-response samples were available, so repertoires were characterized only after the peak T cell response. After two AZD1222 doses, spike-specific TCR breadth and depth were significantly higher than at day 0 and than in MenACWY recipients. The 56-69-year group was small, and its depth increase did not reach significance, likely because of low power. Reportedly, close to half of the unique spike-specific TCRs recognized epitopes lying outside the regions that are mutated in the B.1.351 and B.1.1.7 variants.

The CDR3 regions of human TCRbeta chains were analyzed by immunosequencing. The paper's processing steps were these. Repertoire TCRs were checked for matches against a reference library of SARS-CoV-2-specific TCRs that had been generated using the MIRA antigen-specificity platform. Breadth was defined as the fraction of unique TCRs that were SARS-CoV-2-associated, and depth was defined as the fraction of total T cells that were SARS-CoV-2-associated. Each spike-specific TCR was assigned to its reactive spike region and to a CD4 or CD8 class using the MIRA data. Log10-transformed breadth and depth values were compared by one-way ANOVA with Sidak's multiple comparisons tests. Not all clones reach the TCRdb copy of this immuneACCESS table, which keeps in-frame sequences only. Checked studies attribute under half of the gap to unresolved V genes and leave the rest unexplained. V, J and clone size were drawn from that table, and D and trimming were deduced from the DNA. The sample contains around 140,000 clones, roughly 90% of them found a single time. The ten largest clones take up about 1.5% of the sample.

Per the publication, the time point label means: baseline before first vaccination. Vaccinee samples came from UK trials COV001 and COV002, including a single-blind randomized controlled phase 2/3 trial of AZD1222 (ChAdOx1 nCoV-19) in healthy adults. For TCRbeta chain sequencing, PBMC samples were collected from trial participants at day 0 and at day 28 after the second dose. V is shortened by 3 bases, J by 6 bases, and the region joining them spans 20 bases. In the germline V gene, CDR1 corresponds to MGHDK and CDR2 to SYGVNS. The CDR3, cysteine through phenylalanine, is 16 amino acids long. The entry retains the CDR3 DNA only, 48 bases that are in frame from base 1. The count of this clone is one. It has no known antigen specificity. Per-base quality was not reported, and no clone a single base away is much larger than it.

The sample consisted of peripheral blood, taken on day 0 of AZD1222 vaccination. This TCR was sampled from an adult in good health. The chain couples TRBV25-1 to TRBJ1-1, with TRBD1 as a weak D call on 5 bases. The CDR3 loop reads CASSDRSGTGVSEAFF. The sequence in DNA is TGTGCCAGCAGTGATCGGTCGGGGACGGGGGTATCTGAAGCTTTCTTT.